This TCR beta chain was identified during a study of spatial heterogeneity in lung cancer. Study-level points and caveats: Coverage of tumor T cells was estimated at about 7.4% for alpha chains and around 12% for beta chains. Expanded intratumoral alpha and beta TCR counts tracked tumor mutation counts.

Time point here: sample taken at primary tumor resection. This clonotype was seen only a few times. The antigen remains undetermined. A single base separates this from a much larger clone, so it may be a read error. A distinct unique molecular identifier was carried by each TCR cDNA molecule. TCRdb re-called the 5' RACE reads through MiXCR, storing one row per CDR3 protein. This sample has over 25,000 distinct CDR3 sequences; under 8.5% occur once, and the top ten carry approximately 23%. The CDR3 covers 12 residues. CDR1 is MNHEY and CDR2 is SVGEGT in the germline V gene. Trimming shortened V by 6 bases and J by 3 bases, and 9 bases separated the two germline ends.

This chain links TRBV6-2 or TRBV6-3 with TRBJ2-7; D remains unclear. The starting material was lung tumor tissue, obtained at surgery. This clonotype originated in a male donor with early-stage non-small cell lung cancer. The CDR3 reads CASSNSRYEQYF. In DNA, the CDR3 is TGTGCCAGCAGCAACAGCCGCTACGAGCAGTACTTC.